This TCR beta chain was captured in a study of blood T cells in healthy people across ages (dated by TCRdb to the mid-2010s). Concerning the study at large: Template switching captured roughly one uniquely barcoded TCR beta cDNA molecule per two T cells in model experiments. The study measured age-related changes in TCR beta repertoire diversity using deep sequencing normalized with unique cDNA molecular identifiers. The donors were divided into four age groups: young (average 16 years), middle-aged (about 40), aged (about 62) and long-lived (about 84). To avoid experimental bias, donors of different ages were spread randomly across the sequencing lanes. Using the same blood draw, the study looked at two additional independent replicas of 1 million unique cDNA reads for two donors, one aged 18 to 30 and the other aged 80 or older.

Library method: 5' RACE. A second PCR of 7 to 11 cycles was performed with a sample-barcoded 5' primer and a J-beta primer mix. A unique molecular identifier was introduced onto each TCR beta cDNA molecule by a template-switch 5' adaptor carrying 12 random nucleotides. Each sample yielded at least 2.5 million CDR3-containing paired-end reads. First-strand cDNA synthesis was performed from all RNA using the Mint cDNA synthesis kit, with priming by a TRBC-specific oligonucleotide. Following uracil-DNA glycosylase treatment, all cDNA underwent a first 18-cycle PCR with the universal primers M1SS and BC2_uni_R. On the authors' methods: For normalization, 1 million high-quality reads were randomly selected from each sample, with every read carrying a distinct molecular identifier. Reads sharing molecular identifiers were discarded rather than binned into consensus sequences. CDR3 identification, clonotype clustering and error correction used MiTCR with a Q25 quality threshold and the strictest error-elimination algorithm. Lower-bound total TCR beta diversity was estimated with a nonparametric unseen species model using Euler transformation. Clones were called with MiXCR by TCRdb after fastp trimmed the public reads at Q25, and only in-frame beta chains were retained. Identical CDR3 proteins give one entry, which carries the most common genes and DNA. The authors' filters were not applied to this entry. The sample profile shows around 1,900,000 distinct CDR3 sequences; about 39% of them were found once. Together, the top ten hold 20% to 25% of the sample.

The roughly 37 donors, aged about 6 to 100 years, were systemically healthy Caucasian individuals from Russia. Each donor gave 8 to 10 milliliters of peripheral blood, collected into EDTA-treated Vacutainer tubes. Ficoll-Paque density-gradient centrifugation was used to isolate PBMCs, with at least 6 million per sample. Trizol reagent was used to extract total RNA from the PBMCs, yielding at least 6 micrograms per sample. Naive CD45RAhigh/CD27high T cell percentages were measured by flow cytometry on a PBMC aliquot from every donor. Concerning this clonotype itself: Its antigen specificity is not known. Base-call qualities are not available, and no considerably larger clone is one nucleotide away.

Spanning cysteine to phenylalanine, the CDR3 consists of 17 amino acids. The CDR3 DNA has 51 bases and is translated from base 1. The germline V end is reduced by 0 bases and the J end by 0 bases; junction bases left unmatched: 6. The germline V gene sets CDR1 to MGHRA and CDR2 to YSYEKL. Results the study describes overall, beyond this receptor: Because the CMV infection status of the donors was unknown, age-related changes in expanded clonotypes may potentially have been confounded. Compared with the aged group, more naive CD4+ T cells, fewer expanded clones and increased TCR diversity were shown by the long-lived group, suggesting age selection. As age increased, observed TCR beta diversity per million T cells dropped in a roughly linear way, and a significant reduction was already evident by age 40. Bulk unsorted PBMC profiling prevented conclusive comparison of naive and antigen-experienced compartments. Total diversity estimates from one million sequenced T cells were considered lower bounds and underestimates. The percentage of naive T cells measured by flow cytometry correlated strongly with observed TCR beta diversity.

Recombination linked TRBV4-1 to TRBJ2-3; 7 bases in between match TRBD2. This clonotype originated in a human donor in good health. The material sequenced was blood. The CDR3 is CASSQEIGGISTDTQYF. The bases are TGCGCCAGCAGCCAAGAGATCGGGGGGATTAGCACAGATACGCAGTATTTT.